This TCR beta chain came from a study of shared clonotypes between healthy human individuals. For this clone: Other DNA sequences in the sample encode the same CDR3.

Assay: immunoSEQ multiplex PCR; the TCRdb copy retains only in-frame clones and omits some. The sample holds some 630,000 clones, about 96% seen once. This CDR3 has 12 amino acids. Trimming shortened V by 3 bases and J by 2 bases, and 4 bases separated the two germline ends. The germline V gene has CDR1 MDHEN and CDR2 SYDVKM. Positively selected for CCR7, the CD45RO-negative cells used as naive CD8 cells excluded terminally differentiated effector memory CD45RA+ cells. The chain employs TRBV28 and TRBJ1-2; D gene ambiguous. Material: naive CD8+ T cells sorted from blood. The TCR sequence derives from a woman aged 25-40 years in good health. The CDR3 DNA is TGTGCCAGCAGTTTGACAAACTATGGCTACACCTTC. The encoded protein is CASSLTNYGYTF.